The present TCR beta chain was sequenced within a study of CD8 T cells in ankylosing spondylitis. The V gene's germline CDR1 is SGDLS and CDR2 YYNGEE. Trimming cost V 4 bases and J 3 bases, with 11 bases left between them. The CDR3 contains 13 residues. In its sample, this clonotype was seen many times. TCRdb independently ran MiXCR on the 5' RACE reads; one entry per CDR3 protein. The data contain tens of thousands of distinct CDR3 sequences, roughly 2.5% of them singletons. The gene calls are TRBV9 and TRBJ2-7; perhaps D is TRBD1 or TRBD2 (5 bases each). The specimen sequenced was blood, either unsorted or a sorted T cell fraction (not recorded which). The origin of this receptor is a male donor with ankylosing spondylitis or in good health (not recorded which). The CDR3 reads CASSSGPNYEQYF. CDR3 nucleotides: TGTGCCAGCAGCTCGGGGCCCAACTACGAGCAGTACTTC.